The entry that follows covers one TCR beta chain sequence. The method was immunoSEQ multiplex PCR; TCRdb's version includes in-frame clones alone and lacks a portion of them. The table includes 95,000 to 110,000 clones, more than 75% detected once. The data were taken from a study of blood T cell repertoires in COVID-19. The source material was peripheral blood. The TCR comes from a human donor in a cohort sampled during active COVID-19.

The CDR3 nucleotides read TGTGCCAGCAGTTTATTGATGGTGCGGGGACGATACAATGAGCAGTTCTTC. Its translation: CASSLLMVRGRYNEQFF. V and J are TRBV27 and TRBJ2-1; a weak D match, TRBD2 (6 bases). Germline loops: CDR1 MNHEY, CDR2 SMNVEV (reference sequence). V was clipped by 1 base and J by 4 bases, with 17 bases between them. The CDR3 extends over 17 amino acids.